Presented here are 31 T cell receptor beta chains from one specimen sequenced in a study of blood T cell repertoires in COVID-19. Sequenced by immunoSEQ multiplex PCR; TCRdb stores in-frame clones only, minus some. The table lists 240,000 or so clones, just under 85% of them singletons. Sequenced sample: peripheral blood. The receptors were sampled from a woman over 75 with acute or convalescent COVID-19.

The table lists this clone with a count of one. The chain recombines TRBV2 with TRBJ2-5; TRBD2 aligns across 9 bases. Germline CDR1 reads SNHLY; CDR2 reads FYNNEI. V trimming: 11 bases; J trimming: 0 bases; junction bases outside the gene matches: 4. The CDR3 runs 13 residues. The CDR3 protein is CASSGGHQETQYF. DNA of the CDR3: TGTGCCTCCAGCGGGGGGCACCAAGAGACCCAGTACTTC. Full variable domain (missing parts from reference TRBV2 and TRBJ2-5): EPEVTQTPSHQVTQMGQEVILRCVPISNHLYFYWYRQILGQKVEFLVSFYNNEISEKSEIFDDQFSVERPDGSNFTLKIRSTKLEDSAMYFCASSGGHQETQYFGPGTRLLVL.

This clone was found a few times. This sequence joins TRBV1 and TRBJ1-6; the DNA was not compared with TRBD1, the D call given in the table. TRBV1 is assigned pseudogene status. This CDR3 is 20 amino acids long. The CDR3 coding sequence is TGCACCAGCAGCCAAGATAGAGGGACAGTCCTTTTGGGTAATGTTTCACCCCTCCACTTT. It specifies CTSSQDRGTVLLGNVSPLHF.

The rearrangement uses TRBV28 and TRBJ2-7, with TRBD1 matching 9 bases. Germline CDR1 and CDR2: MDHEN and SYDVKM. CDR3 length: 13 amino acids. With 8 bases clipped from V and 7 bases from J, the junction kept 9 bases outside the gene matches. This CDR3 is CASLRDRVGEQYF. In nucleotides, the CDR3 is TGTGCCAGCCTCAGGGACAGGGTAGGGGAGCAGTACTTC. Full variable domain (remainder filled in from reference TRBV28 and TRBJ2-7): DVKVTQSSRYLVKRTGEKVFLECVQDMDHENMFWYRQDPGLGLRLIYFSYDVKMKEKGDIPEGYSVSREKKERFSLILESASTNQTSMYLCASLRDRVGEQYFGPGTRLTVT.

The chain employs TRBV19 and TRBJ2-6; D might be TRBD2 (5 bases). The V end was cut by 3 bases, the J end by 0 bases, with 6 bases between. The germline gives CDR1 LNHDA, CDR2 SQIVND (reference sequence). This CDR3 contains 15 residues. The CDR3 loop reads CASSMAGSGANVLTF. The CDR3 region has the DNA TGTGCCAGTAGTATGGCGGGCTCTGGGGCCAACGTCCTGACTTTC.

Written as DNA, the CDR3 is TGCAGTGCTAGTGAGTCCAGGGGTGAAAAACTGTTTTTT. Translation: CSASESRGEKLFF. V is TRBV20-1 and J is TRBJ1-4; possible D gene TRBD1, 6 bases. Trimming removed 3 bases at V and 7 bases at J, with 12 bases between. CDR3 length: 13 amino acids. Germline CDR1 and CDR2: DFQATT and SNEGSKA (reference sequence).

In this sample, this clone turned up once. The genes are TRBV5-1 and TRBJ2-3; the match to TRBD2 covers 9 bases. Per the germline V gene, CDR1 is SGHRS and CDR2 is YFSETQ. This CDR3 comprises 17 residues. Trimming cost V 6 bases and J 5 bases; bases outside gene matches: 16. This chain's CDR3 is CASTASGASTPGDTQYF. The DNA of the CDR3 is TGCGCCAGCACAGCTAGCGGGGCCTCAACCCCGGGAGATACGCAGTATTTT.

This clone was recorded a few times. The chain carries TRBV5-6 and TRBJ1-1; D is possibly TRBD1 (6 bases). Per the germline V gene, CDR1 is SGHDT and CDR2 is YYEEEE. The CDR3 loop spans 16 amino acids. V was trimmed by 1 base and J by 1 base, leaving 14 bases between them. CDR3 DNA sequence: TGTGCCAGCAGCTTGTGGGAGAGGGGGAGGAACACTGAAGCTTTCTTT. Translating gives CASSLWERGRNTEAFF.

The genes are TRBV7-2 and TRBJ1-2; 8 positions agree with TRBD1. The V gene's germline CDR1 is SGHTA and CDR2 FQGNSA. J gave up 4 bases and V 1 base, and 5 bases lay outside the gene matches. The CDR3 spans 15 residues. Here the CDR3 DNA reads TGTGCCAGCAGCTTAGACAGGACAGGGCTCTATGGCTACACCTTC. Protein sequence: CASSLDRTGLYGYTF.

This clone was recorded a few times. The V call is TRBV28, the J call TRBJ1-5; 7 bases match TRBD1. Losses at the gene ends were 3 bases for V and 5 bases for J; bases not matched to a gene: 7. Germline-derived CDR1 and CDR2 are MDHEN and SYDVKM. The CDR3 consists of 15 residues. The CDR3 protein is CASSFPDRVDQPQHF. The CDR3 region has the DNA TGTGCCAGCAGTTTCCCCGACAGGGTAGATCAGCCCCAGCATTTT.

Here the CDR3 reads CASRGQGALDEAFF. CDR3 DNA: TGCGCCAGCCGGGGACAGGGGGCGCTGGACGAAGCTTTCTTT. The chain joins TRBV5-1 to TRBJ1-1, with 12 bases fitting TRBD1. The CDR3 is 14 amino acids. J lost 8 bases, V lost 7 bases, and 9 bases had no gene match. The germline CDR1 and CDR2 sequences are SGHRS and YFSETQ.

J is TRBJ2-3 and V is TRBV4-1; D might be TRBD2 (5 bases). V was trimmed by 4 bases and J by 2 bases, leaving 16 bases between them. Germline CDR1 is MGHRA and CDR2 is YSYEKL. This CDR3 is built from 16 residues. The CDR3 coding sequence is TGCGCCAGCAGCCGGGAAGAGGGCGGAAACACAGATACGCAGTATTTT. Amino acid sequence: CASSREEGGNTDTQYF.

This clone has a single count. The rearrangement uses TRBV2 and TRBJ1-6, with D possibly matching TRBD1 (6 bases). Deletions cut 3 bases from V and 9 bases from J, with 15 bases between. This CDR3 spans 15 amino acids. The V gene's germline CDR1 is SNHLY and CDR2 FYNNEI. The CDR3: CASSDRGGHGSPLHF. CDR3 DNA sequence: TGTGCCAGCAGTGACCGCGGGGGGCATGGTTCACCCCTCCACTTT.

The chain joins TRBV7-2 to TRBJ2-5; D is possibly TRBD2 (6 bases). V lost 6 bases and J lost 7, with 15 bases in between. This CDR3 region has 13 residues. CDR1 is SGHTA, CDR2 FQGNSA, per germline. CDR3 region: CASSADSRGTQYF. The CDR3 DNA reads TGTGCCAGCAGTGCAGACTCGCGGGGGACCCAGTACTTC.

The CDR3 is CASRTEIPYEGFSTDTQYF. The CDR3 DNA follows: TGTGCCAGCAGAACGGAAATACCCTATGAGGGCTTCAGCACAGATACGCAGTATTTT. The genes are TRBV2 and TRBJ2-3, with D tentatively TRBD2 (5 bases). The CDR3 sequence is 19 residues long. V lost 6 bases to trimming and J lost 0 bases, with 25 bases between them. Per the germline V gene, CDR1 is SNHLY and CDR2 is FYNNEI.

This rearrangement joins TRBV7-9 to TRBJ1-4, with D perhaps TRBD1 (6 bases). This CDR3 spans 14 amino acids. The germline CDR1 and CDR2 sequences are SEHNR and FQNEAQ (reference sequence). The germline V and J ends were trimmed by 5 bases and 5 bases, with 12 bases remaining between them. CDR3: CASSLGGGNEKLFF. The CDR3 DNA reads TGTGCCAGCAGCCTAGGGGGAGGAAATGAAAAACTGTTTTTT.

The rearrangement joins TRBV6-5 to TRBJ2-2; D is perhaps TRBD1 (6 bases). Trimming stripped 8 bases from V and 0 bases from J, with 13 bases between. The CDR3 covers 15 residues. Per the germline V gene, CDR1 is MNHEY and CDR2 is SVGAGI. CDR3 nucleotide sequence: TGTGCCAGCGAAACAGGGTTCGCGAACACCGGGGAGCTGTTTTTT. Translation gives CASETGFANTGELFF.

V usage is TRBV29-1 and J usage is TRBJ1-4; 7 positions agree with TRBD1. This CDR3 is built from 13 residues. CDR1 is SQVTM, CDR2 ANQGSEA, per germline. V shed 6 bases and J 3 bases; nucleotides not matched to a gene: 4. The CDR3 sequence: CSVWDSANEKLFF. The CDR3 bases are TGCAGCGTGTGGGACAGTGCTAATGAAAAACTGTTTTTT.

The genes are TRBV7-9 and TRBJ1-2, with TRBD1 matching over 8 bases. Germline V gene data show CDR1 as SEHNR and CDR2 as FQNEAQ (reference sequence). The junction had 6 bases not matched to a gene; V was cut back by 7 bases and J by 2 bases. The length of the CDR3 is 14 residues. The DNA of the CDR3 is TGTGCCAGCAACCCCGGGACAGGCAACTATGGCTACACCTTC. Residues: CASNPGTGNYGYTF. The variable domain in full, completed from reference TRBV7-9 and TRBJ1-2, reads DTGVSQNPRHKITKRGQNVTFRCDPISEHNRLYWYRQTLGQGPEFLTYFQNEAQLEKSRLLSDRFSAERPKGSFSTLEIQRTEQGDSAMYLCASNPGTGNYGYTFGSGTRLTVV.

The rearrangement links TRBV18 to TRBJ1-1, with TRBD1 identical over 7 bases. V dropped 2 bases and J dropped 7; count of bases not matched to a gene: 16. Germline loops: CDR1 KGHSH, CDR2 LQKENI. The CDR3 totals 17 residues. The CDR3 is CASSPFGTETKMGEAFF. The CDR3 DNA is TGTGCCAGCTCACCATTCGGGACAGAGACCAAAATGGGTGAAGCTTTCTTT.

This chain connects TRBV27 to TRBJ1-4, with a tentative D call TRBD1 (6 bases). V dropped 6 bases and J dropped 4 bases, with 9 bases sitting between them. This CDR3 is 13 amino acids long. Germline V gives CDR1 MNHEY, CDR2 SMNVEV (reference sequence). The CDR3 here is CASRDSFNEKLFF. The CDR3 nucleotides are TGTGCCAGCAGGGACAGCTTTAATGAAAAACTGTTTTTT.

DNA for the CDR3: TGTGCCAGCAGCGAGAGCGGGAACTCCTACAATGAGCAGTTCTTC. Its translation is CASSESGNSYNEQFF. This chain uses TRBV9 with TRBJ2-1, with 7 bases lining up with TRBD2. The CDR3 is 15 residues long. Germline V lookup: CDR1 SGDLS, CDR2 YYNGEE. With 3 bases clipped from V and 0 bases from J, the junction kept 3 bases outside the gene matches.

This clone was recorded once. The rearrangement uses TRBV2 and TRBJ2-1, with D unresolved. Germline CDR1 reads SNHLY; CDR2 reads FYNNEI. This CDR3 has 12 residues. Trimming shortened V by 1 base and J by 10 bases, and 8 bases separated the two germline ends. The CDR3 region has the DNA TGTGCCAGCAGTGAAGGGTCTAAAGAGCAGTTCTTC. Its translation: CASSEGSKEQFF.

The V call is TRBV28, the J call TRBJ1-4, with 9 bases lining up with TRBD1. J lost 8 bases, V lost 11 bases, and 9 bases had no gene match. CDR1 MDHEN and CDR2 SYDVKM come from the germline V gene. This CDR3 comprises 13 residues. CDR3 amino acids: CAAHRGRGEKLFF. As DNA, the CDR3 is TGTGCCGCTCACAGGGGGCGTGGGGAAAAACTGTTTTTT.

V and J are TRBV5-6 and TRBJ2-7; TRBD1 matches at 9 bases. The CDR3 loop spans 17 amino acids. The junction had 12 bases not matched to a gene; V was cut back by 0 bases and J by 5 bases. CDR1 and CDR2 (germline): SGHDT, YYEEEE. The CDR3 region is CASSLGGTGNYFDEQYF. The DNA of the CDR3 is TGTGCCAGCAGCTTGGGGGGGACAGGGAATTATTTCGACGAGCAGTACTTC.

This clone is a singleton in its sample. This chain links TRBV4-1 with TRBJ2-1, with 14 bases lining up with TRBD2. The V and J ends lost 4 bases and 4 bases, in that order; junction bases with no gene match: 3. This CDR3 comprises 16 residues. Germline V CDR1 and CDR2: MGHRA, YSYEKL. DNA of the CDR3: TGCGCCAGCAGCCCCGGACTAGCGGGGGGATACAATGAGCAGTTCTTC. Encoded protein: CASSPGLAGGYNEQFF.

V gene TRBV27 combines with J gene TRBJ1-2; TRBD1 aligns across 8 bases. J gave up 2 bases and V 0 bases, and 2 bases lay outside the gene matches. Germline-derived CDR1 and CDR2 are MNHEY and SMNVEV (reference sequence). The length of the CDR3 is 15 residues. The CDR3 nucleotides read TGTGCCAGCAGTTTATCCCGGACAGGGAACTATGGCTACACCTTC. Its translation: CASSLSRTGNYGYTF.

The rearrangement links TRBV19 to TRBJ1-4; 8 nucleotides align to TRBD1. This CDR3 contains 15 residues. The ends lost 3 bases at V and 7 bases at J; junction bases unmatched: 7. Germline CDR1 reads LNHDA; CDR2 reads SQIVND (reference sequence). The CDR3 DNA is TGTGCCAGTAGTATCGGACAGGGAATTAGTGAAAAACTGTTTTTT. Its translation: CASSIGQGISEKLFF.

This clone was seen only a few times. V gene TRBV27 combines with J gene TRBJ1-2; D ambiguous. CDR1 and CDR2 from the germline V gene are MNHEY and SMNVEV (reference sequence). Trimming took off 5 bases at V and 5 bases at J, with 12 bases between the two ends. This CDR3 comprises 13 residues. CDR3 sequence: CASSITEEYGYTF. The CDR3 nucleotides read TGTGCCAGCAGTATTACGGAGGAATATGGCTACACCTTC.

The genes are TRBV6-5 and TRBJ1-3, with 7 bases lining up with TRBD1. The CDR3 consists of 14 residues. With V trimmed by 11 bases and J by 0 bases, 7 bases remained unmatched. The germline CDR1 and CDR2 sequences are MNHEY and SVGAGI. The CDR3 DNA is TGTGCCGGAGGACGGGACAGCTCTGGAAACACCATATATTTT. Residues: CAGGRDSSGNTIYF.

A few counts support this clone. The genes are TRBV29-1 and TRBJ2-3, with TRBD1 identical over 7 bases. Germline CDR1 SQVTM, CDR2 ANQGSEA. This CDR3 is 15 amino acids long. V was pared by 6 bases and J by 0 bases, with 9 bases of the junction left unmatched. CDR3 sequence reads: CSVVGTAISTDTQYF. For the CDR3, the DNA is TGCAGCGTCGTCGGGACAGCCATTAGCACAGATACGCAGTATTTT.

The chain recombines TRBV10-1 with TRBJ1-6; D gene uncertain. V was clipped by 6 bases and J by 0 bases, with 6 bases between them. Germline assignment: CDR1 WNHNN and CDR2 SYGVQD (reference sequence). The CDR3 is made up of 14 amino acids. The CDR3 DNA is TGCGCCAGCAGCGATAGCTCCTATAATTCACCCCTCCACTTT. This codes for CASSDSSYNSPLHF.